The rows below give T cell receptor beta chains drawn from one sample of a study of blood T cell repertoires in COVID-19. TCRdb's copy holds only in-frame clones and misses some; the assay was immunoSEQ multiplex PCR. The sample yields over 90,000 clones, 80% to 90% seen once. Sequences were obtained from peripheral blood. Every receptor here comes from a human donor in a cohort sampled during active COVID-19. Both conserved end residues are trimmed from each CDR3. Each record gives: J gene, V gene, CDR3 protein.

J: TRBJ1-2
V: TRBV28
CDR3: ASRRPDRTANYGYT

J: TRBJ2-3
V: TRBV4-1
CDR3: ASSPVGLAGGPTDTQY

J: TRBJ2-7
V: TRBV30
CDR3: AWSETGHEQY

J: TRBJ1-2
V: TRBV7-6
CDR3: ASSFQGAYGYT

J: TRBJ2-7
V: TRBV4-2
CDR3: ASSQEGTSGSSYEQY

J: TRBJ1-3
V: TRBV2
CDR3: ASTKDSSGNTIY

J: TRBJ2-7
V: TRBV6-5
CDR3: ASRKDGHEQY

J: TRBJ1-1
V: TRBV19
CDR3: ASSIGYRGSEAF

J: TRBJ2-5
V: TRBV7-7
CDR3: ASSLGQGVQETQY

J: TRBJ2-2
V: TRBV30
CDR3: AWTGTGNTGELF

J: TRBJ1-1
V: TRBV11-2
CDR3: ASSVTGGAVTEAF

J: TRBJ2-7
V: TRBV30
CDR3: AWRLDRSSAYEQY

J: TRBJ1-2
V: TRBV10-3
CDR3: AISLITGDPYGYT

J: TRBJ2-7
V: TRBV4-2
CDR3: ASSQQGGESYEQY

J: TRBJ1-1
V: TRBV27
CDR3: ASSSLNRVRAF